Below are 2 T cell receptor beta chains sequenced from a single sample in a study of blood T cell repertoires in COVID-19. Assay: immunoSEQ multiplex PCR; the TCRdb copy retains only in-frame clones and omits some. This sample yields tens of thousands of clones, of which around three quarters are seen a single time; roughly 32% belongs to the top ten. Input material: peripheral blood. These receptors originate from a human donor in a cohort sampled during active COVID-19.

V usage is TRBV11-2 and J usage is TRBJ2-7, with 8 bases aligning to TRBD1. There are 14 residues in the CDR3. V dropped 5 bases and J dropped 4; count of bases not matched to a gene: 7. Per germline, CDR1 SGHAT and CDR2 FQNNGV. CDR3 region: CASSQPTGVYEQYF. The CDR3, as DNA: TGTGCCAGCAGCCAACCGACAGGGGTGTACGAGCAGTACTTC.

This rearrangement joins TRBV18 to TRBJ2-7; 7 bases agree with TRBD2. Germline CDR1 is KGHSH and CDR2 is LQKENI. V was clipped by 4 bases and J by 3 bases; unmatched bases: 6. The CDR3 spans 14 residues. CDR3 DNA sequence: TGTGCCAGCTCACAATCGACTAGCAACTACGAGCAGTACTTC. Amino acids: CASSQSTSNYEQYF.